These T cell receptor beta chains were read from a single sample in a study of human T cells and chemical hapten exposure. MiXCR, run by TCRdb on the RACE reads, gives a single entry per CDR3 protein. Of fewer than 100,000 distinct CDR3 sequences in the sample, over 6.5% are singletons; the top ten hold 1.5% to 2%. Material for sequencing was whole blood. The receptors were sampled from a female donor in good health. Some clones in this sample may be carry-over from other donors' samples. The CDR3 runs from the conserved cysteine through the conserved F or W. A D gene is named only where the DNA matches it firmly. For some rows the clone size is stated as once, few or many, or as a class when expanded; others skip it.

CDR3aa: CASSQMTGTVKNEQFF
CDR3nt: TGTGCCAGCAGCCAGATGACCGGGACAGTAAAAAATGAGCAGTTCTTC
j_gene: TRBJ2-1
v_gene: TRBV14
d_gene: TRBD1
abundance: few

CDR3aa: CASSLAGPSSYNEQFF
CDR3nt: TGTGCCAGCAGCTTAGCTGGGCCGAGCTCCTACAATGAGCAGTTCTTC
j_gene: TRBJ2-1
v_gene: TRBV11-3
d_gene: NA
abundance: many

CDR3aa: CASSLASTYEQYF
CDR3nt: TGTGCCAGCAGCTTAGCTTCAACCTACGAGCAGTACTTC
j_gene: TRBJ2-7
v_gene: TRBV7-6
d_gene: NA
abundance: few

CDR3aa: CASSPTGGTSDGYTF
CDR3nt: TGCGCCAGCAGCCCCACGGGGGGGACTTCCGATGGCTACACCTTC
j_gene: TRBJ1-2
v_gene: TRBV4-1
d_gene: NA
abundance: many

CDR3aa: CASRLGHHPLAKCPGNEKLFF
CDR3nt: TGTGCAAGTCGCTTAGGACATCACCCCCTGGCTAAGTGTCCGGGTAATGAAAAACTGTTTTTT
j_gene: TRBJ1-4
v_gene: TRBV12-2
d_gene: NA
abundance: many

CDR3aa: CSARDWLRDSYEQYF
CDR3nt: TGCAGTGCTAGAGATTGGCTCAGGGACTCCTACGAGCAGTACTTC
j_gene: TRBJ2-7
v_gene: TRBV20-1
d_gene: NA
abundance: few

CDR3aa: CASSYLPGTGVPNSPLHF
CDR3nt: TGTGCCAGCAGTTACTTGCCCGGGACAGGGGTTCCCAATTCACCCCTCCACTTT
j_gene: TRBJ1-6
v_gene: TRBV6-6
d_gene: TRBD1
abundance: NA

CDR3aa: CASSPMGGPEQFF
CDR3nt: TGTGCCAGCAGCCCTATGGGGGGGCCTGAGCAGTTCTTC
j_gene: TRBJ2-1
v_gene: TRBV11-3
d_gene: NA
abundance: NA

CDR3aa: CASSYSDSKADTQYF
CDR3nt: TGTGCCAGCAGTTACTCCGACTCGAAAGCAGATACGCAGTATTTT
j_gene: TRBJ2-3
v_gene: TRBV6-5
d_gene: NA
abundance: few

CDR3aa: CSVYSGANVLTF
CDR3nt: TGCAGCGTGTACTCTGGGGCCAACGTCCTGACTTTC
j_gene: TRBJ2-6
v_gene: TRBV29-1
d_gene: NA
abundance: many

CDR3aa: CASSPALGGGHSYNEQFF
CDR3nt: TGTGCCAGCAGCCCAGCGTTGGGAGGGGGGCACTCCTACAATGAGCAGTTCTTC
j_gene: TRBJ2-1
v_gene: TRBV7-2
d_gene: NA
abundance: few

CDR3aa: CASSPPRTERNTIYF
CDR3nt: TGTGCCAGCTCACCTCCTAGGACAGAGCGAAACACCATATATTTT
j_gene: TRBJ1-3
v_gene: TRBV18
d_gene: NA
abundance: NA

CDR3aa: CASSLVFGGASTDTQYF
CDR3nt: TGTGCCAGCAGCTTAGTATTCGGGGGAGCGAGCACAGATACGCAGTATTTT
j_gene: TRBJ2-3
v_gene: TRBV7-9
d_gene: NA
abundance: NA

CDR3aa: CASSTTGGAGYNEQFF
CDR3nt: TGTGCCAGCAGTACGACCGGGGGCGCGGGGTACAATGAGCAGTTCTTC
j_gene: TRBJ2-1
v_gene: TRBV28
d_gene: NA
abundance: NA